Below, 11 T cell receptor beta chains from the same sample are listed, as sequenced in a study of blood T cell repertoires in COVID-19. Repertoires were generated with immunoSEQ multiplex PCR, while TCRdb's copy carries only in-frame clones and drops some. The repertoire holds about 220,000 clones, with 80% to 85% as singletons. Input material: peripheral blood. These receptors were collected from a woman between 55 and 75 years old with acute or convalescent COVID-19.

The gene calls are TRBV9 and TRBJ1-2, with D possibly being TRBD1 (6 bases). The CDR3 has 14 amino acids. CDR1 and CDR2 from the germline V gene are SGDLS and YYNGEE. Trimming shortened V by 0 bases and J by 7 bases, and 13 bases separated the two germline ends. The CDR3 DNA sequence: TGTGCCAGCAGCGTAGGTTCAGGGGCGATTGGCTACACCTTC. This translates into CASSVGSGAIGYTF.

The chain joins TRBV28 to TRBJ2-5; 9 bases match TRBD2. The CDR3 covers 17 residues. J lost 5 bases, V lost 7 bases, and 17 bases had no gene match. The germline V gene has CDR1 MDHEN and CDR2 SYDVKM. CDR3 residues: CASTRGGLAGAGETQYF. As DNA, the CDR3 is TGTGCCAGCACCCGGGGGGGCTTAGCGGGGGCAGGGGAGACCCAGTACTTC.

The genes are TRBV10-3 and TRBJ1-1; no reliable D call. The germline V gene has CDR1 ENHRY and CDR2 SYGVKD. With 8 bases removed from V and 2 bases from J, the gap between germline ends came to 12 bases. This CDR3 has 13 amino acids. This CDR3 is CAIAAGKNTEAFF. CDR3 DNA sequence: TGTGCCATCGCGGCCGGGAAAAACACTGAAGCTTTCTTT.

The chain carries TRBV14 and TRBJ1-6, with TRBD1 as a possible D gene (6 bases). CDR3 size: 15 residues. In germline, CDR1 is SGHDN, CDR2 FVKESK. Trimming removed 6 bases from V and 5 bases from J, with 14 bases in between. The CDR3 spells CASSYDRTDNSPLHF. The CDR3 nucleotides read TGTGCCAGCAGTTATGATCGGACAGATAATTCACCCCTCCACTTT.

V and J are TRBV19 and TRBJ1-3; D may be TRBD1 (6 bases). Trimming cost V 4 bases and J 3 bases, with 13 bases left between them. Germline V lookup: CDR1 LNHDA, CDR2 SQIVND (reference sequence). The CDR3 is 15 residues long. This CDR3 is CASSTQGVGGNTIYF. The DNA for the CDR3 is TGTGCCAGTAGTACACAGGGAGTTGGTGGAAACACCATATATTTT.

This sequence joins TRBV9 and TRBJ2-1, with D unresolved. Looked up from germline, CDR1 is SGDLS and CDR2 is YYNGEE. This CDR3 spans 16 amino acids. V was shortened by 0 bases and J by 3 bases, with 13 bases between the two germline ends. The CDR3 sequence is CASSVAGTFGYNEQFF. The CDR3, as DNA: TGTGCCAGCAGCGTAGCTGGTACCTTCGGCTACAATGAGCAGTTCTTC.

This clone was counted a single time. The chain links TRBV19 to TRBJ1-1, with TRBD1 matching over 7 bases. The CDR3 covers 14 residues. Per germline, CDR1 LNHDA and CDR2 SQIVND (reference sequence). V gave up 7 bases and J gave up 1 base; unmatched junction bases: 6. CDR3 amino acids: CASKFGTANTEAFF. The CDR3 coding sequence is TGTGCCAGTAAATTTGGGACAGCGAACACTGAAGCTTTCTTT.

J is TRBJ2-7 and V is TRBV6-1; TRBD1 agrees at 11 bases. The CDR3 is made up of 17 amino acids. Germline loops: CDR1 MNHNS, CDR2 SASEGT. The V gene end was trimmed by 0 bases and the J gene end by 3 bases; junction bases not matched to a gene: 7. The CDR3 here is CASSEAPGQGANYEQYF. DNA for the CDR3: TGTGCCAGCAGTGAAGCCCCTGGACAGGGGGCCAACTACGAGCAGTACTTC.

The chain couples TRBV7-2 to TRBJ2-1, with 7 bases fitting TRBD2. The CDR3 extends over 18 amino acids. Germline V gene lookup returns CDR1 SGHTA and CDR2 FQGNSA. V lost 5 bases to trimming and J lost 1 base; unmatched junction nucleotides: 14. CDR3 nucleotides: TGTGCCAGCAGCACCCCAAAGGGCCAGCGGGGATCCTACAATGAGCAGTTCTTC. It is translated as CASSTPKGQRGSYNEQFF.

V usage is TRBV7-9 and J usage is TRBJ1-2; 7 bases are shared with TRBD1. The CDR3 loop spans 15 amino acids. The V gene end was trimmed by 5 bases and the J gene end by 1 base; junction bases not matched to a gene: 7. In germline, CDR1 is SEHNR, CDR2 FQNEAQ (reference sequence). For the CDR3, the DNA is TGTGCCAGCAGCACTACGACAGGGTTTAACTATGGCTACACCTTC. It translates to CASSTTTGFNYGYTF.

This rearrangement joins TRBV27 to TRBJ1-1; 7 nucleotides match TRBD1. Germline trimming cut 1 base from V and 6 bases from J; bases unmatched to any gene: 2. CDR1 is MNHEY and CDR2 is SMNVEV in the germline V gene (reference sequence). The CDR3 totals 13 residues. The CDR3 sequence is CASSLFQGAEAFF. CDR3 DNA: TGTGCCAGCAGTTTATTCCAGGGGGCTGAAGCTTTCTTT.